This TCR beta chain was captured by sequencing in a study of cytomegalovirus exposure and HLA in healthy donors. Turning to this clone: The antigen is unknown.

Whole-study findings and limits: Researchers reported from a later analysis that most CMV-associated TCR beta chains appeared HLA-restricted. Presence/absence results assume similar sequencing depth per donor, which may not hold. Published work reported that the classifier diagnosed cytomegalovirus status with high specificity and sensitivity.

The V gene's germline CDR1 is SGHRS and CDR2 YFSETQ. Trimming removed 4 bases at V and 2 bases at J, with 7 bases between. The CDR3 length is 12 residues. Primers for the PCR totalled 60 Vbeta and 13 Jbeta. The repertoire was sequenced with immunoSEQ multiplex PCR; TCRdb's copy has only in-frame clones and lacks some. The repertoire consists of roughly 220,000 clones, with roughly 75% occurring once and the leading ten covering 1.8%. The V gene is TRBV5-1, the J gene TRBJ2-7, with D uncertain. The sample consisted of PBMCs. This clonotype was obtained from a woman younger than 45 in good health and CMV-seronegative. The CDR3 DNA reads TGCGCCAGCAGCCTTCTTGCCTACGAGCAGTACTTC. This encodes CASSLLAYEQYF.